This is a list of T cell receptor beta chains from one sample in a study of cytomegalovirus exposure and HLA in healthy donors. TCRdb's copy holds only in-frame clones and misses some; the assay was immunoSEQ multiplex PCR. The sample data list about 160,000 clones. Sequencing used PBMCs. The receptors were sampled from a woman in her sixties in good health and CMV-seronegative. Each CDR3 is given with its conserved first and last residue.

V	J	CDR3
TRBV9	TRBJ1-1	CASSVRVGSTEAFF
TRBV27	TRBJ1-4	CASSSKGATNEKLFF
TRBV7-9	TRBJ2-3	CASRRSGGPDTQYF
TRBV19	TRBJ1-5	CASTQDRGVYSNQPQHF
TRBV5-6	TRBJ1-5	CASSSQGRNQPQHF
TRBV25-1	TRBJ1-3	CASSDPGEGGNTIYF
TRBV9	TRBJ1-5	CASSAGESRPQHF
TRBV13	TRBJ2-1	CASSFRGYNEQFF
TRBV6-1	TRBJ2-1	CASSATGPAYNEQFF
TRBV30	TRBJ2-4	CAVLLAGGKNIQYF
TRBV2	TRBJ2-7	CASTATGTWDEQYF
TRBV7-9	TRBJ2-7	CASSPPRGGPYEQYF
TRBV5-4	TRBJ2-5	CASSPRGDGETQYF
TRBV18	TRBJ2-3	CASSPPGAGGHDTQYF
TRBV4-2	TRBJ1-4	CASSQAPTATNEKLFF
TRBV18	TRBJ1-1	CASSPRPQGAYTEAFF
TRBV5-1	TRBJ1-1	CASSLSGRVMNTEAFF
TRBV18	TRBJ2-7	CASSPGTGAEQYF
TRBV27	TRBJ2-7	CASRPSRGSPYEQYF
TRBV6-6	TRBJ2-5	CASSYARDLRETQYF
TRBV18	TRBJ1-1	CASSQGQGDTEAFF
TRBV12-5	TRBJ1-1	CASGKEGYTEAFF
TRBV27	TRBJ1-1	CASSRGNTEAFF
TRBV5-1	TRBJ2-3	CASSLPGASTDTQYF
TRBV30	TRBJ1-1	CAWSVGVYTEAFF
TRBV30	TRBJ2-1	CAWLQESQFF
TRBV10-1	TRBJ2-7	CASSELTSGRDEQYF
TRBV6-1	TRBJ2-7	CATLPTGRGYEQYF
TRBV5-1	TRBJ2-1	CASSIQGARPDEQFF
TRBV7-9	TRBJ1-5	CASSLGELHNQPQHF
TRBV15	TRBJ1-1	CATSRDQTGITEAFF